This T cell receptor (beta chain) stems from a study of T cells after yellow fever vaccination. Study-wide findings and caveats: Most primary-vaccination clones recurred post-booster (under 98% CD4, roughly 90% CD8).

Conversion of TCR transcripts into cDNA relied on 5'RACE template switching, which added a universal primer site and UMIs. In TCRdb, the 5' RACE reads were re-called with MiXCR into one record per CDR3 protein. This sample carries 250,000 to 300,000 distinct CDR3 sequences, about 5.2% of them seen once, and the ten largest clones take around 3.3%. The germline CDR1 and CDR2 sequences are SGHTA and FQGNSA. This CDR3 has 15 residues. V shed 8 bases and J shed 3 bases, with 18 bases lying between them. This clonotype was seen ten or more times. What it binds is unknown. The J gene is TRBJ2-3, the V gene TRBV7-2, with a tentative D call TRBD2 (5 bases). This TCR was recovered from a man younger than 30 who received the YFV17D yellow fever vaccine. The source material was CD4+ T cells sorted from PBMCs, sampled on the day of the yellow fever booster vaccination. The CDR3 DNA sequence: TGTGCCAGCGGCCCCAGAACTGGAGGTACAGATACGCAGTATTTT. Translation: CASGPRTGGTDTQYF.